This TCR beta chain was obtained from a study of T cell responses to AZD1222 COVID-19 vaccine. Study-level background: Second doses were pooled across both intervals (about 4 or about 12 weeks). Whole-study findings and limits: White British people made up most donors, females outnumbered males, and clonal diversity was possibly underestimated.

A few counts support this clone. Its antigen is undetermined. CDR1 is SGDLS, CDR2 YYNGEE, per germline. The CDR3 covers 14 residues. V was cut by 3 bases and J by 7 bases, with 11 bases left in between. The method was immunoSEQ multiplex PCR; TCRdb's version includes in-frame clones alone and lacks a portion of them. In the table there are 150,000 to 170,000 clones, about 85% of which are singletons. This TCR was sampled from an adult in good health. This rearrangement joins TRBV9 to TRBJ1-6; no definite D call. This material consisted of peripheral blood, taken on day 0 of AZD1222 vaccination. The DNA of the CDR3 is TGTGCCAGCAGCGCAGTAGGTAGAAATTCACCCCTCCACTTT. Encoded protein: CASSAVGRNSPLHF.